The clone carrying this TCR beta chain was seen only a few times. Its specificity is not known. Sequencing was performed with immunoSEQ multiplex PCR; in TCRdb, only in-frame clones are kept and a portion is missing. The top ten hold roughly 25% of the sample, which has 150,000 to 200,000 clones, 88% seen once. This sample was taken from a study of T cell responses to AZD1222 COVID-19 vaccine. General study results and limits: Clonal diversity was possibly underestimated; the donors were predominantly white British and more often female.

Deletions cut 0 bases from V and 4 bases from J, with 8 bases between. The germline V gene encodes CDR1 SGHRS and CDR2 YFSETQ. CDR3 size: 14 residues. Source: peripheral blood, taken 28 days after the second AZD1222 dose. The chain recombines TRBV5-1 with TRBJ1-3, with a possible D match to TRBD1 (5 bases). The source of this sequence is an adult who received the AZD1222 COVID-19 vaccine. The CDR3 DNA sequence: TGCGCCAGCAGCTTGGGTGACAGAGGAAACACCATATATTTT. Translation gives CASSLGDRGNTIYF.